This record covers a single TCR beta chain. Which antigen it targets is not known. No clone much larger than this one lies a single base away; base qualities are absent. To demonstrate the VDJtools post-analysis software, the study profiled TCR beta repertoires from the peripheral blood of about 13 young patients with multiple sclerosis. Multiple sclerosis patients were children and adolescents aged about 6 to 16 years. The protocol used for the library was PCR. The sequencing machine was an Illumina HiSeq 2500. To reduce PCR and sequencing biases, unique molecular identifiers were built into the TCR beta cDNA libraries. Every 1 to 10 million input T cells yielded 500,000 or so cDNA molecules, meaning each molecule approximated one T cell. The same protocol used for the earlier healthy control dataset was applied to prepare and sequence the patient libraries. Samples belonging to the same batch were prepared together, multiplexed and sequenced on a shared HiSeq lane. In the paper's pipeline: MIGEC was used to process the raw barcoded reads, and molecular identifier groups with only a single read were discarded before consensus assembly and CDR3 extraction. Clonotype tables were post-analysed with VDJtools, and diversity was normalized by down-sampling all datasets to the smallest sample size. In repertoire overlap clustering, CDR3 amino acid sequences, but not nucleotide sequences, were matched to correct batch-related cross-sample contamination. TCRdb took the public reads, trimmed them with fastp at Q25, ran MiXCR for clone calling and kept in-frame beta chains. Here each entry gathers all rows of one CDR3 protein and keeps the most common genes and DNA. It is TCRdb's table, rather than the study itself, that gives the V and J calls and clone size. Here the sample has about 770,000 distinct CDR3 sequences; 40% to 55% occur a single time. The top ten clones comprise roughly 4.9% of the sample.

The data derive from a study of post-analysis software for immune sequencing data (dated by TCRdb to about 2015). As for the study more broadly: The recorded disease courses included relapsing-remitting, secondary progressive and progressive-relapsing multiple sclerosis, and some patients had no subtype annotation. The patient repertoires were set against under 13 previously published healthy control repertoires from donors whose ages ranged from about 6 to 25 years. A subset of samples was prepared in parallel using single-end sample barcoding, then pooled and co-amplified after Illumina adapter ligation.

V drops 1 base and J drops 2 bases, leaving 14 bases in between. CDR1 and CDR2 are drawn from the germline V gene (reference sequence): DFQATT, SNEGSKA. Spanning cysteine to phenylalanine, the CDR3 consists of 15 amino acids. Kept here is only the CDR3 DNA, which spans 45 bases and is read in frame from base 1. What the work shows at the level of the full study, not this receptor alone: The multiple sclerosis patient group was slightly younger than the control group. Significantly higher frequencies in patients than in controls were found for five or six TRBV segments, including TRBV5-6, TRBV5-1 and TRBV20-1. Compared with controls, multiple sclerosis patients had significantly lower normalized Chao1 diversity, a finding suggesting substantial peripheral T-cell clonal expansion. Direct clustering with F measure showed strong co-clustering of samples prepared in the same batch, prompting a batch-effect correction.

The sample comprised blood. The sequence was obtained from a girl aged 10 to 17 with multiple sclerosis. The sequence joins TRBV20-1 to TRBJ2-5, with the D gene too uncertain to name. The nucleotides read TGCAGTGCTAGAGTGGACGGGTGGATTCAAGAGACCCAGTACTTC. Translated, this gives CSARVDGWIQETQYF.